These 8 T cell receptor beta chains share one sample of origin, sequenced in a study of T cells after posttransplantation cyclophosphamide. The table came from immunoSEQ multiplex PCR; TCRdb's copy has only in-frame clones and leaves some out. This table holds approximately 35,000 clones with no singletons; the top ten claim 4.5% to 5%. The sequencing input was PBMCs. The receptors here all came from a woman in her thirties in good health and a related stem cell transplant donor.

This clone occurred many times. The CDR3 DNA reads as TGTGCCAGCAGACTTGGGACAGGCCAAGAGACCCAGTACTTC. This gives the protein CASRLGTGQETQYF. J is TRBJ2-5 and V is TRBV6-2 or TRBV6-3; 8 bases align to TRBD1. The germline V gene encodes CDR1 MNHEY and CDR2 SVGEGT. V gave up 6 bases and J gave up 1 base; unmatched junction bases: 4. This CDR3 comprises 14 residues.

This clone has just a few counts. The J gene is TRBJ2-7, the V gene TRBV30; D unresolved. This CDR3 contains 12 residues. With 0 bases removed from V and 3 bases from J, the gap between germline ends came to 6 bases. CDR1 is GTSNPN and CDR2 is SVGIG in the germline V gene (reference sequence). This CDR3 is CAWSVANYEQYF. The CDR3 DNA follows: TGTGCCTGGAGTGTAGCGAACTACGAGCAGTACTTC.

At least ten counts were recorded for this clone. The V gene is TRBV5-6, the J gene TRBJ1-2; 9 bases are shared with TRBD1. Germline CDR1 reads SGHDT; CDR2 reads YYEEEE. This CDR3 comprises 13 residues. V lost 5 bases, J lost 7 bases, and 6 bases stayed unmatched. The CDR3 DNA follows: TGTGCCAGCAGACGCAGGACAGGGGTTGGCTACACCTTC. This sequence encodes CASRRRTGVGYTF.

The CDR3 region is CASSPGLVPDEQYF. Here the CDR3 DNA reads TGTGCCAGCAGTCCCGGACTAGTTCCCGACGAGCAGTACTTC. This rearrangement joins TRBV6-5 to TRBJ2-7; 7 nucleotides line up with TRBD2. V lost 5 bases and J lost 5; bases outside the gene matches: 9. The CDR3 has 14 residues. CDR1 and CDR2 (germline): MNHEY, SVGAGI.

There are many counts of this clone. This chain connects TRBV27 to TRBJ2-7, with D possibly being TRBD2 (6 bases). The CDR3 runs to 15 residues. Germline-derived CDR1 and CDR2 are MNHEY and SMNVEV (reference sequence). The V end lost 7 bases, the J end lost 2 bases, and 18 bases lay between the germline ends. The CDR3 nucleotides are TGTGCCAGCACCCTCGCGGCAGGAGGGGCCTACGAGCAGTACTTC. Translated, it gives CASTLAAGGAYEQYF.

There are many counts of this clone. The CDR3 sequence is CASSVGPRRTDTQYF. The CDR3, as DNA: TGTGCCAGCAGTGTTGGGCCCCGCCGGACAGATACGCAGTATTTT. The rearrangement uses TRBV6-2 or TRBV6-3 and TRBJ2-3; D not resolved. CDR3 length: 15 amino acids. The V and J ends lost 5 bases and 3 bases respectively, with 15 bases between them. The V gene's germline CDR1 is MNHEY and CDR2 SVGEGT.

The sample holds many counts of this clone. The gene calls are TRBV5-4 and TRBJ2-3; D is perhaps TRBD1 or TRBD2 (5 bases each). Deletions cut 4 bases from V and 2 bases from J, with 14 bases between. The CDR3 runs 15 residues. The germline gives CDR1 SGHNT, CDR2 YYREEE (reference sequence). The CDR3 protein is CASSVQRGPTDTQYF. For the CDR3, the DNA is TGTGCCAGCAGCGTGCAGAGGGGCCCCACAGATACGCAGTATTTT. Looking up the rest from reference TRBV5-4 and TRBJ2-3 gives the full variable domain: ETGVTQSPTHLIKTRGQQVTLRCSSQSGHNTVSWYQQALGQGPQFIFQYYREEENGRGNFPPRFSGLQFPNYSSELNVNALELDDSALYLCASSVQRGPTDTQYFGPGTRLTVL.

This clone was counted many times. The chain links TRBV10-2 to TRBJ1-1; 9 nucleotides agree with TRBD1. The CDR3 sequence is 15 residues long. Losses at the gene ends were 2 bases for V and 5 bases for J; bases not matched to a gene: 6. The germline gives CDR1 WSHSY, CDR2 SAAADI. The CDR3 region is CASSEILQGATEAFF. CDR3 coding DNA: TGCGCCAGCAGTGAGATTCTACAGGGGGCAACTGAAGCTTTCTTT.